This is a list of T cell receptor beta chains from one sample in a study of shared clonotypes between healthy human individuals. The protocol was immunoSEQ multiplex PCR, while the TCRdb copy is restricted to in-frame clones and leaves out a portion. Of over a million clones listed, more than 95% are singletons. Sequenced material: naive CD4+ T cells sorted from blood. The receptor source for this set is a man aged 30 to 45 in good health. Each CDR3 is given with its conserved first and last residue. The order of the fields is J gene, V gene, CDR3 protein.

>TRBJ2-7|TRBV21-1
CASSKASGGRVFYEQYF
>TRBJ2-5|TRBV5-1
CASSQGGGYETQYF
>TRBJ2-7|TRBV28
CASRDTYEQYF
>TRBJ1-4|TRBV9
CASSPRGWATNEKLFF
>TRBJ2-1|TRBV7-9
CASSPRLVLVNEQFF
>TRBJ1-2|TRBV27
CASSLAGHYGYTF
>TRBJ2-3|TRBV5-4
CASSLAGIRATDTQYF
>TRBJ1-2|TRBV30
CAWSEGGNYGYTF
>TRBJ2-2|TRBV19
CASSSDQGTGELFF
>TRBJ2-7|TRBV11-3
CASSVVQGLSYEQYF
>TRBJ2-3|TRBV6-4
CASSDPGRTDTQYF
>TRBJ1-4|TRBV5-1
CASSVRQTNEKLFF
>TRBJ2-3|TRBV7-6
CASSPIQLAGLDTQYF
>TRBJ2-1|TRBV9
CASSVGVRGGSNEQFF
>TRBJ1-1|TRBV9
CASSSTLNTEAFF
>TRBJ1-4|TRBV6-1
CASSDGQGVEKLFF
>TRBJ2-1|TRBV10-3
CAITDRGLHNEQFF
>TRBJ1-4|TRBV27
CAGAMGPQCEKLFF
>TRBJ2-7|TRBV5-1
CASSKLAGDGYEQYF
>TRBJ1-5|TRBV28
CASSLGTRNQPQHF
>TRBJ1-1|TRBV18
CASSPPGLLSAMNTEAFF
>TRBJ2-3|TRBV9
CASSVVDYADTQYF
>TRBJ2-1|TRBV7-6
CASGSRGEQFF
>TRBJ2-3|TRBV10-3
CAISEWRGAQYF
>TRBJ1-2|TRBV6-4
CASSVAGGGGYTF
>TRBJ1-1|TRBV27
CASSFTGGTEAFF
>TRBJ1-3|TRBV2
CASSDRSSSGNTIYF
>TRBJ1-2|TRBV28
CASSFIDGRYGYTF
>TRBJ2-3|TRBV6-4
CASSAGWGTDTQYF
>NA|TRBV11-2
CASSLVGLFSYEQYF
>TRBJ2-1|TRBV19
CASSVSGTSGKNEQFF
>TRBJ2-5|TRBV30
CAWSAGSDLWETQYF
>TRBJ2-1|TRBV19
CASSIAGSYNEQFF
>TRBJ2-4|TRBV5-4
CASTNNGQSLAKNIQYF
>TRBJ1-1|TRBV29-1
CSVAVGHGEAFF
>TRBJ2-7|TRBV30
CAWREREDYEQYF
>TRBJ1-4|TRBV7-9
CASSPGGTGEKLFF
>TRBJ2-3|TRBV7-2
CASSSIRTSAPDTQYF
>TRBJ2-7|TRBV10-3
CATLEDRGGDEQYF
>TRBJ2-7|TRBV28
CATNRGFIYEQYF
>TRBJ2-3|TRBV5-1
CASSLTTDTQYF
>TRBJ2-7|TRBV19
CASSPDGGGTYEQYF
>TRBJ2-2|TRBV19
CASSIITGDTGELFF
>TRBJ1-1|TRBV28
CASSRGGRQNTEAFF
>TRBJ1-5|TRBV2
CASSTSWGNQPQHF
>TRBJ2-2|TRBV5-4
CASSSNRFGRDTGELFF
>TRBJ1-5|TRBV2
CASSEGGQGLGYQPQHF
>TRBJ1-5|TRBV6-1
CASSEVPGNQPQHF